This T cell receptor beta chain was captured in a study of CD8 T cells in ankylosing spondylitis. This clonotype was seen a few times. What it binds is not known. Study outcomes and limitations: What appeared characteristic of ankylosing spondylitis blood was a TCR beta motif of several highly homologous variants. Reports of some motif variants in reactive arthritis synovial fluid and blood predate this one. Reported data indicate significant enrichment of disease-linked clones within matched ankylosing spondylitis synovial fluid. CD8+ by phenotype, disease-linked clones were relatively rare in peripheral blood.

With 1 base clipped from V and 6 bases from J, the junction kept 9 bases outside the gene matches. The germline CDR1 and CDR2 sequences are DFQATT and SNEGSKA (reference sequence). CDR3 length: 15 residues. A quantitative 5'-RACE method, one with molecular barcodes, was used to make TCR beta libraries. TCRdb re-called the 5' RACE reads with MiXCR, one entry per CDR3 protein. Among 750,000 to 850,000 distinct CDR3 sequences listed, 10% to 15% were seen once. The clonotype comes from a male donor with ankylosing spondylitis. Sequenced material: blood, either unsorted or a sorted T cell fraction (not recorded which). The chain recombines TRBV20-1 with TRBJ2-1; 7 bases align to TRBD2. CDR3 sequence: CSARVGGRALNEQFF. The CDR3 coding sequence is TGCAGTGCTAGAGTGGGGGGGAGGGCCCTCAATGAGCAGTTCTTC.